The rows below give T cell receptor beta chains drawn from one sample of a study of blood T cell repertoires in COVID-19. Repertoires were generated with immunoSEQ multiplex PCR, while TCRdb's copy carries only in-frame clones and drops some. This table has some 490,000 clones, approximately 85% appearing once. The specimen sequenced was peripheral blood. These receptors originate from a human donor in a cohort sampled during active COVID-19. Both conserved end residues are trimmed from each CDR3.

>TRBV27
ASSSSGTQETQY
>TRBV5-8
ASSLDGRGNTEAF
>TRBV9
ASSRQTFNTEAF
>TRBV9
ASSVGSLNSYEQY
>TRBV6-5
ASRTVGETQY
>TRBV6-1
ASSGLAGSSYNEQF
>TRBV6-5
ASTRGTGGLAQY
>TRBV5-5
ASSSQLGNTGELF
>TRBV3-1/TRBV3-2
ASSPRSGNEQF
>TRBV27
ASSLGGTGSYEQY
>TRBV27
ASGAGVNTGELF
>TRBV30
AWSGRGQPQH
>TRBV19
ASTPSTTNNYEQY
>TRBV7-2
ASSFLGSGSPSDTQY
>TRBV5-1
ASSRAGTGEANVLT
>TRBV5-4
ASSPRDRDNSPLH
>TRBV28
ASGILRGYTEAF
>TRBV6-5
ASSYSRTGPDEQY
>TRBV30
AWSDGPNSGNTIY
>TRBV5-1
ASSSRQGNTGELF
>TRBV18
ASSPPAGRNTEAF
>TRBV28
ASSPTSGSGNEQF
>TRBV19
ASSMGPSGRETQY
>TRBV28
ASSLTGVYNEQF
>TRBV6-2/TRBV6-3
ASSYTVAGDTGELF
>TRBV3-1/TRBV3-2
ASSRTTNPAQTQY
>TRBV5-1
ASSSDRGIYYGYT
>TRBV27
ASSSPTRTDTQY
>TRBV5-1
ASSLAPAGATQETQY
>TRBV7-9
ASSRPAGTGNTEAF
>TRBV6-5
ASLRVAGEGTQY
>TRBV27
ASSFGSSTDTQY
>TRBV5-5
ASSPRSRQVSYEQY
>TRBV7-8
ASSPRSEGRNEQF
>TRBV7-9
ASSLEGTGKNEKLF